These T cell receptor beta chains were read from a single sample in a study of blood T cells in healthy people across ages. TCRdb called the 5' RACE reads again in MiXCR, with one record for every CDR3 protein. Of around 870,000 distinct CDR3 sequences listed, around 26% were seen once; the top ten hold approximately 15%. The sequencing input was blood. Receptors were obtained from a woman aged 80 or older in good health. CDR3s include the opening cysteine and the closing phenylalanine or tryptophan. A D gene is named only where the DNA matches it firmly. Some rows have no size entry. The others give once, few or many, or a class for an expanded clone.

V	size	length	D	J	DNA	CDR3
TRBV12-3/TRBV12-4	.	11	.	TRBJ2-1	TGTGCCAGCAGGGCCCGGGGGGCGACGTTCTTC	CASRARGATFF
TRBV29-1	.	11	.	TRBJ2-7	TGCAGCGTTGACGGGGGTAACGAGCAGTACTTC	CSVDGGNEQYF
TRBV4-1	many	16	.	TRBJ2-1	TGCGCCAGCAGCCAAGAGGGAGCGACGGTCGGCAATGAGCAGTTCTTC	CASSQEGATVGNEQFF
TRBV7-4	many	15	TRBD1	TRBJ2-3	TGTGCCAGCAACGCTCGGACAGGGAACACAGATACGCAGTATTTT	CASNARTGNTDTQYF
TRBV11-2	many	15	.	TRBJ2-7	TGTGCCAGCAGCTTAGATCTGGGACTTAGATACGAGCAGTACTTC	CASSLDLGLRYEQYF
TRBV7-2	few	15	.	TRBJ1-2	TGTGCCAGCAGCTCACCTTTGAGGCCCAACTATGGCTACACCTTC	CASSSPLRPNYGYTF
TRBV3-1	.	17	.	TRBJ2-5	TGTGCCGGCAGCCAACTCCAGGGGAGGGGGTTAGGGGAGACCCAGTACTTC	CAGSQLQGRGLGETQYF
TRBV29-1	many	13	.	TRBJ2-2	TGCAGCGTTGATGTTCGGGGGACCGGGGAGCTGTTTTTT	CSVDVRGTGELFF
TRBV5-1	few	16	.	TRBJ2-3	TGCGCCAGCAGCCTCCGGGACACCTCTCCGACGGGTACGCAGTATTTT	CASSLRDTSPTGTQYF
TRBV6-2/TRBV6-3	many	16	TRBD2	TRBJ2-2	TGTGCCAGCAGACGCCTTAGCGGGCTGAACACCGGGGAGCTGTTTTTT	CASRRLSGLNTGELFF
TRBV7-2	.	14	.	TRBJ1-5	TGTGCCAGCAGCTTAGTCGGGGCAGGGCAGCCCCAGCATTTT	CASSLVGAGQPQHF
TRBV9	.	15	TRBD1	TRBJ1-2	TGTGCCTGCAGCGCTGACAGGGGGATCAACTATGGCTACACCTTC	CACSADRGINYGYTF
TRBV7-2	many	16	TRBD1	TRBJ2-3	TGTGCCAGCAGCTTAGGGGACAGGGGGAGCACAGATACGCAGTATTTT	CASSLGDRGSTDTQYF
TRBV30	.	15	TRBD1	TRBJ1-5	TGTGCTCCGGTCCTCTTTAGGCAGGGGGTCCAGCCCCAGCATTTT	CAPVLFRQGVQPQHF
TRBV7-2	.	15	.	TRBJ2-5	TGTGCCAACAGCTTACACGGCCTCCAGGAAGAGACCCAGTACTTC	CANSLHGLQEETQYF
TRBV30	many	14	.	TRBJ2-7	TGTGCCTGGAGTTACGGATTTGTGCCCTACGAGCAGTACTTC	CAWSYGFVPYEQYF
TRBV11-2	many	13	.	TRBJ2-5	TGTGCCAGCAGAAAAACAGGGCTGGAGACCCAGTACTTC	CASRKTGLETQYF
TRBV10-3	many	13	.	TRBJ1-5	TGTGCCATCGGGGGGACAATAGATCAGCCCCAGCATTTT	CAIGGTIDQPQHF
TRBV27	once	14	.	TRBJ2-3	TGTGCCAGCCAAGGGCGGCTTAGCACAGATACGCAGTATTTT	CASQGRLSTDTQYF
TRBV2	few	14	.	TRBJ2-2	TGTGCCAGCAGTAGTTTAGGGGCCATCGGGGAGCTGTTTTTT	CASSSLGAIGELFF
TRBV15	many	17	TRBD1	TRBJ1-5	TGTGCCACCAGCAGGACCTTCGTGGACAGGAACAATCAGCCCCAGCATTTT	CATSRTFVDRNNQPQHF
TRBV7-2	.	14	.	TRBJ2-5	TGTGCCAGCAGCTCGTCCGCGGGGCGGAATGAGCAGTACTTC	CASSSSAGRNEQYF
TRBV3-1	few	16	.	TRBJ1-4	TGTGCCAGCAGCCAAGAATCCTGGAGAACTAATGAAAAACTGTTTTTT	CASSQESWRTNEKLFF
TRBV5-1	few	17	TRBD2	TRBJ2-5	TGCGCCAGCAGCTTGGGGGGTAGCGGGGGGCTCCAAGAGACCCAGTACTTC	CASSLGGSGGLQETQYF
TRBV2	.	12	.	TRBJ1-1	TGTGCCAGCAGTCACAAGGACACTGAAGCTTTCTTT	CASSHKDTEAFF
TRBV6-5	.	18	TRBD1	TRBJ2-6	TGTGCCAGCAGTTCTAGACAGGGGGCTCGCCCTGGGGCCAACGTCCTGACTTTC	CASSSRQGARPGANVLTF
TRBV18	many	15	TRBD1	TRBJ2-1	TGTGCCAGCTCACCTGGGACAGGGATGGTCGATGAGCAGTTCTTC	CASSPGTGMVDEQFF
TRBV20-1	.	15	TRBD1	TRBJ1-5	TGCAGTGCTAGAGAAACCAGGGGGCAGATTCAGCCCCAGCATTTT	CSARETRGQIQPQHF
TRBV19	.	15	TRBD2	TRBJ2-1	TGTGCCAGTAGATCAGGAGCGGGGGGGTACAATGAGCAGTTCTTC	CASRSGAGGYNEQFF
TRBV9	few	17	TRBD2	TRBJ2-1	TGTGCCAGCAGCGTAGACAGCGGGGGGGCTTCCTACAATGAGCAGTTCTTC	CASSVDSGGASYNEQFF
TRBV28	many	15	.	TRBJ1-2	TGTGCCAGCAGTTCCCCGGACCCCCGAGGGTATGGCTACACCTTC	CASSSPDPRGYGYTF
TRBV12-3/TRBV12-4	few	13	.	TRBJ2-3	TGTGCCAGCAGTTCTAGGAGCGCAGATACGCAGTATTTT	CASSSRSADTQYF
TRBV11-2	.	16	TRBD1	TRBJ1-1	TGTGCCAGCAGCTTAGTTGACAGGGGGGCGAGGACTCAAGCTTTCTTT	CASSLVDRGARTQAFF
TRBV19	.	13	.	TRBJ2-6	TGTGCCAGTAGTCCTGCTGGGGCCAACGCCCTGACTTTC	CASSPAGANALTF
TRBV20-1	many	15	TRBD2	TRBJ2-3	TGCAGTGCTACGACTAGCGGGGGACCTCCAGATACGCAGTATTTT	CSATTSGGPPDTQYF
TRBV5-1	many	14	.	TRBJ2-3	TGCGCCAGCAGCTCCGGTCGGCGTCGCGATACGCAGTATTTT	CASSSGRRRDTQYF
TRBV6-1	many	14	TRBD1	TRBJ2-1	TGTGCCAGCAGTGCTAGGACAGGGCAAGGGGGGCAGTTCTTC	CASSARTGQGGQFF
TRBV5-6	.	13	.	TRBJ2-1	TGTGCCAGCAGCGTGGACCCCATTGATGAGCAGTTCTTC	CASSVDPIDEQFF
TRBV7-2	few	15	TRBD1	TRBJ1-3	TGTGCCAGCAGCATAGGACAGGCAAGACGAAACACCATATATTTT	CASSIGQARRNTIYF
TRBV15	many	13	.	TRBJ2-5	TGTGCCACCAGCAGAGATCGGGAAGAGACCCAGTACTTC	CATSRDREETQYF
TRBV20-1	.	14	.	TRBJ1-5	TGCAGTGCTAGGCCCGGGGCTAGGAGAGAGCCCCAGCATTTT	CSARPGARREPQHF
TRBV6-2/TRBV6-3	few	14	TRBD1	TRBJ2-7	TGTGCCAGCTCACCTGGGACAGGTCTCAACGAGCAGTACTTC	CASSPGTGLNEQYF
TRBV25-1	many	14	.	TRBJ1-1	TGTGCCAGCAGTGCCGGACTGGGAACCACTGAAGCTTTCTTT	CASSAGLGTTEAFF
TRBV5-1	.	16	TRBD1	TRBJ2-3	TGCGCCAGCAGCTACTGGGACAGGGATCAACAAGATACGCAGTATTTT	CASSYWDRDQQDTQYF
TRBV25-1	.	15	.	TRBJ2-2	TGTGCCAGCAGTGACTCCAACAGGAACACCGGGGAGCTGTTTTTT	CASSDSNRNTGELFF
TRBV14	many	14	TRBD2	TRBJ2-5	TGTGCCAGCAGCCAAATTATAGCGGGGGGCCCCCAGTACTTC	CASSQIIAGGPQYF
TRBV19	.	14	.	TRBJ2-3	TGTGCCAGTAGTAGTCCAGGGGCGACAGATACGCAGTATTTT	CASSSPGATDTQYF
TRBV7-2	.	15	.	TRBJ2-5	TGTGCCAGCAGCTTGGGCAGGGGATCGAAAGAGACCCAGTACTTC	CASSLGRGSKETQYF
TRBV7-6	many	14	TRBD1	TRBJ1-2	TGTGCCAGCAGCTTATCGGACAGGGGAAATGGCTACACCTTC	CASSLSDRGNGYTF
TRBV4-3	.	15	.	TRBJ1-6	TGCGCCAGCAGCCAAGTGCGGCAGGGCGGATCACCCCTCCACTTT	CASSQVRQGGSPLHF